The 31 T cell receptor beta chains below come from one sample, sequenced in a study of T cells in Graves' hyperthyroidism and ophthalmopathy. Amplified regions were TCR beta CDR3 sequences from RNA transcripts. A set of HTBI primers served as the primers for a first-round RT-PCR of the TCR CDR3. In TCRdb, the multiplex PCR reads were re-called with MiXCR into one record per CDR3 protein. The sample yields 500,000 to 650,000 distinct CDR3 sequences, under 20% seen once. Sequencing input: blood. The source of these receptors is a woman aged 18-30 years with Graves' ophthalmopathy.

This clonotype was detected only a few times. V is TRBV19 and J is TRBJ1-1, with D unresolved. The CDR3 runs to 14 residues. The germline V and J ends were trimmed by 3 bases and 3 bases, with 11 bases remaining between them. The V gene's germline CDR1 is LNHDA and CDR2 SQIVND (reference sequence). As DNA, the CDR3 is TGTGCCAGTAGTATGAGTAGTTCGGACACTGAAGCTTTCTTT. Its translation is CASSMSSSDTEAFF.

V usage is TRBV4-3 and J usage is TRBJ2-5; no clear D. This CDR3 spans 14 amino acids. Per the germline V gene, CDR1 is LGHNA and CDR2 is YSLEER. The germline V and J ends were trimmed by 2 bases and 4 bases, with 11 bases remaining between them. The CDR3 DNA reads as TGCGCCAGCAGCCAACAGGTCGTAGGAGAGACCCAGTACTTC. Its protein product is CASSQQVVGETQYF.

The table lists this clonotype with many counts. This chain joins TRBV4-1 and TRBJ1-4; no clear D. V was clipped by 0 bases and J by 0 bases, with 8 bases between them. The CDR3 totals 16 residues. Germline-derived CDR1 and CDR2 are MGHRA and YSYEKL. CDR3 coding DNA: TGCGCCAGCAGCCAAGAACCGCTTGCAACTAATGAAAAACTGTTTTTT. Its protein product is CASSQEPLATNEKLFF.

Regarding this clonotype: A read error may explain this, as a much larger clone is one base away. The chain couples TRBV27 to TRBJ2-7, with TRBD2 as a possible D gene (5 bases). V gave up 3 bases and J gave up 5 bases, with 11 bases separating them. CDR1 and CDR2 (germline): MNHEY, SMNVEV (reference sequence). The CDR3 sequence is 13 residues long. As DNA, the CDR3 is TGTGCCAGCAGTTTGAGGGAAACCCACGAGCAGTACTTC. This gives the protein CASSLRETHEQYF.

With regard to this clonotype: A much more abundant neighbour one base away suggests this may be a read error. V gene TRBV27 combines with J gene TRBJ1-2; D not certain. The V gene's germline CDR1 is MNHEY and CDR2 SMNVEV (reference sequence). The CDR3 sequence is 13 residues long. The chain's CDR3 is CASSWGANYGNTF. CDR3 bases: TGTGCCAGCTCATGGGGAGCTAACTATGGCAACACCTTC.

Only a few counts were recorded for this clonotype. This chain joins TRBV27 and TRBJ1-5; TRBD1 aligns across 7 bases. CDR1 and CDR2 from the germline V gene are MNHEY and SMNVEV (reference sequence). J was trimmed by 1 base and V by 6 bases; bases with no gene match: 9. This CDR3 spans 16 amino acids. CDR3 loop: CASSPQGPGSNQPQHF. In DNA, the CDR3 is TGTGCCAGCAGCCCACAGGGGCCGGGGAGCAATCAGCCCCAGCATTTT.

This clonotype was recorded many times. The chain links TRBV10-3 to TRBJ1-1; no firm D call. Trimming shortened V by 6 bases and J by 2 bases, and 10 bases separated the two germline ends. The CDR3 runs to 13 residues. In germline, CDR1 is ENHRY, CDR2 SYGVKD. CDR3 in amino acids: CAISRIGNTEAFF. CDR3 DNA: TGTGCCATCAGCAGGATAGGCAACACTGAAGCTTTCTTT.

In its sample, this clonotype was seen many times. V and J are TRBV5-6 and TRBJ2-1; weak D call: TRBD2 (6 bases). Germline CDR1 is SGHDT and CDR2 is YYEEEE. Trimming stripped 1 base from V and 4 bases from J, with 12 bases between. The CDR3 spans 15 residues. CDR3 DNA sequence: TGTGCCAGCAGCTTGCTGGAGGGCCTGTACAATGAGCAGTTCTTC. Encoded protein: CASSLLEGLYNEQFF.

In the case of this clonotype: A much larger clone differs by one base, so this may be a read error. The chain is built from TRBV6-1 and TRBJ1-1; D gene unclear. CDR3 length: 14 amino acids. The V gene's germline CDR1 is MNHNS and CDR2 SASEGT. The germline V and J ends were trimmed by 6 bases and 1 base, with 12 bases remaining between them. CDR3 bases: TGTGCCAGCAGGGATAACGGCCAGAACACTGAAGCTTTCTTT. Its protein product is CASRDNGQNTEAFF.

V is TRBV19 and J is TRBJ1-5; 10 nucleotides line up with TRBD1. This CDR3 has 15 residues. Trimming took 4 bases from V and 3 from J; bases not matched to a gene: 3. In germline, CDR1 is LNHDA, CDR2 SQIVND (reference sequence). DNA for the CDR3: TGTGCCAGTAGTAAGGGACAGGGGTACAATCAGCCCCAGCATTTT. Its translation: CASSKGQGYNQPQHF.

On this clonotype itself: At one end the junction does not follow the germline gene, possibly because of a read error. The chain employs TRBV19 and TRBJ1-1; weak D call: TRBD1 (5 bases). Germline V CDR1 and CDR2: LNHDA, SQIVND (reference sequence). This CDR3 has 14 residues. The CDR3 coding sequence is TGTGCCAGTAGTACCGGGGGTCGGCAAACTGAAGCTTCCTTT. Translated: CASSTGGRQTEASF.

The chain joins TRBV4-2 to TRBJ1-5; possible D gene TRBD1, 6 bases. Trimming stripped 0 bases from V and 7 bases from J, with 13 bases between. The germline CDR1 and CDR2 sequences are LGHNA and YNFKEQ. The CDR3 runs 15 residues. The CDR3 reads CASSQDYRDYQPQHF. The CDR3 DNA reads TGTGCCAGCAGCCAAGATTACAGGGATTACCAGCCCCAGCATTTT.

Only a few counts were recorded for this clonotype. The rearrangement uses TRBV12-3 or TRBV12-4 and TRBJ2-1; 12 nucleotides align to TRBD2. Unmatched junction bases numbered 9, after V lost 5 bases and J lost 1 base. This CDR3 is 18 amino acids long. CDR3 nucleotide sequence: TGTGCCAGCAGTCCGATACGACTAGCGGGAGCGTCCTACAATGAGCAGTTCTTC. Translating gives CASSPIRLAGASYNEQFF.

At least ten counts were recorded for this clonotype. This chain links TRBV28 with TRBJ2-3; D ambiguous. V was cut by 4 bases and J by 3 bases, with 14 bases left in between. Per the germline V gene, CDR1 is MDHEN and CDR2 is SYDVKM. The CDR3 runs 15 residues. Here the CDR3 DNA reads TGTGCCAGCAGTTCATCCGGGTCCCTAACAGATACGCAGTATTTT. This gives the protein CASSSSGSLTDTQYF.

This clonotype was counted ten times or more. The chain couples TRBV7-2 to TRBJ2-3; 8 bases agree with TRBD2. Trimming cost V 4 bases and J 3 bases; bases outside gene matches: 9. There are 16 residues in the CDR3. Germline V CDR1 and CDR2: SGHTA, FQGNSA. This CDR3 is CASSSKSGSGTDTQYF. CDR3 in DNA: TGTGCCAGCAGCTCAAAGAGCGGGAGTGGGACAGATACGCAGTATTTT.

This clonotype has at least ten counts. The chain combines TRBV6-2 or TRBV6-3 with TRBJ1-1; 9 bases line up with TRBD1. The V and J ends lost 4 bases and 1 base, in that order; junction bases with no gene match: 7. The germline CDR1 and CDR2 sequences are MNHEY and SVGEGT. The CDR3 has 16 amino acids. For the CDR3, the DNA is TGTGCCAGCAGTTTACTACCGGGACAGGGGAACACTGAAGCTTTCTTT. Translating gives CASSLLPGQGNTEAFF.

The V gene is TRBV7-9, the J gene TRBJ1-1; D unresolved. CDR3 length: 16 residues. The V end was cut by 7 bases, the J end by 1 base, with 19 bases between. Per the germline V gene, CDR1 is SEHNR and CDR2 is FQNEAQ (reference sequence). The CDR3 protein is CASNVGYLDGNTEAFF. DNA of the CDR3: TGTGCCAGCAACGTTGGGTATTTGGACGGGAACACTGAAGCTTTCTTT.

The chain couples TRBV7-9 to TRBJ1-1; D might be TRBD1 (5 bases). The CDR3 totals 12 residues. The V gene's germline CDR1 is SEHNR and CDR2 FQNEAQ (reference sequence). V lost 11 bases to trimming and J lost 1 base, with 11 bases between them. DNA for the CDR3: TGTGCCGGTTCGGGGCGGAACACTGAAGCTTTCTTT. It codes for CAGSGRNTEAFF.

The chain is built from TRBV6-1 and TRBJ2-3, with TRBD2 matching 10 bases. Germline values: CDR1 MNHNS, CDR2 SASEGT. With 6 bases clipped from V and 0 bases from J, the junction kept 12 bases outside the gene matches. The CDR3 consists of 18 residues. CDR3 DNA: TGTGCCAGCAGCTCCGGGACTAGCGACCACTTCAGCACAGATACGCAGTATTTT. It codes for CASSSGTSDHFSTDTQYF.

This clonotype was counted many times. This rearrangement joins TRBV7-6 to TRBJ2-1; D ambiguous. Germline-derived CDR1 and CDR2 are SGHVS and FNYEAQ. Trimming pared 1 base from V and 3 bases from J, leaving 13 bases between. The CDR3 spans 16 residues. This chain's CDR3 is CASSLGLSHYYNEQFF. As DNA, the CDR3 is TGTGCCAGCAGCTTAGGGCTATCCCACTACTACAATGAGCAGTTCTTC.

The chain uses TRBV18 and TRBJ2-2; 7 bases are shared with TRBD1. Germline lookup yields CDR1 KGHSH and CDR2 LQKENI. J was trimmed by 2 bases and V by 1 base; bases with no gene match: 4. The CDR3 length is 16 residues. CDR3 in amino acids: CASSPLGQENTGELFF. The CDR3 DNA reads TGTGCCAGCTCACCACTCGGACAGGAAAACACCGGGGAGCTGTTTTTT.

This clonotype has a count of ten or more. The chain carries TRBV11-3 and TRBJ1-1; D uncertain. Germline CDR1 reads SGHNT; CDR2 reads YENEEA. Trimming cost V 1 base and J 1 base, with 10 bases left between them. The CDR3 totals 15 residues. In DNA, the CDR3 is TGTGCCAGCAGCTTAGGCGCGTCCCGGAACACTGAAGCTTTCTTT. Translation gives CASSLGASRNTEAFF.

This CDR3 is CASSRDSSGEQYF. The CDR3 region has the DNA TGCGCCAGCAGCCGCGACTCCTCGGGGGAGCAGTACTTC. The V call is TRBV4-3, the J call TRBJ2-7, with D possibly being TRBD2 (5 bases). Germline loops: CDR1 LGHNA, CDR2 YSLEER. The CDR3 runs to 13 residues. Trimming removed 4 bases at V and 7 bases at J, with 14 bases between.

This clonotype turned up a few times. The J gene is TRBJ2-3, the V gene TRBV9, with 11 bases aligning to TRBD2. CDR1 and CDR2 from the germline V gene are SGDLS and YYNGEE. Trimming cost V 4 bases and J 8 bases; bases outside gene matches: 9. This CDR3 comprises 15 residues. The CDR3 protein is CASSLSGRAIGTQYF. The CDR3 nucleotides read TGTGCCAGCAGCCTTAGCGGGAGGGCTATTGGTACGCAGTATTTT.

The sample holds a few counts of this clonotype. The chain links TRBV6-1 to TRBJ1-2, with D unclear. The length of the CDR3 is 15 residues. Trimming took off 7 bases at V and 1 base at J, with 16 bases between the two ends. Germline CDR1 is MNHNS and CDR2 is SASEGT. The CDR3 spells CASTPQRSFNYGYTF. For the CDR3, the DNA is TGTGCCAGCACCCCCCAGCGGAGCTTTAACTATGGCTACACCTTC.

The rearrangement links TRBV29-1 to TRBJ2-3; D possibly corresponds to TRBD1 (5 bases). Trimming cost V 3 bases and J 7 bases, with 14 bases left between them. CDR3 size: 13 residues. From germline, CDR1 is SQVTM and CDR2 ANQGSEA. The CDR3 spells CSVEGPGLHTQYF. As DNA, the CDR3 is TGCAGCGTTGAGGGTCCAGGGCTGCATACGCAGTATTTT.

In this sample, this clonotype turned up a few times. The chain joins TRBV7-2 to TRBJ1-2, with D possibly matching TRBD1 (6 bases). Germline values: CDR1 SGHTA, CDR2 FQGNSA. Trimming took off 6 bases at V and 1 base at J, with 24 bases between the two ends. The CDR3 spans 18 residues. Here the CDR3 reads CASRVNPPADSLNYGYTF. The CDR3 coding sequence is TGTGCCAGCAGAGTCAACCCGCCCGCGGACAGTCTTAACTATGGCTACACCTTC.

This clonotype was seen repeatedly, ten times or more. CDR3: CASSESGVVNTEAFF. The CDR3 DNA reads as TGTGCCAGCAGCGAAAGTGGGGTTGTGAACACTGAAGCTTTCTTT. The gene calls are TRBV7-9 and TRBJ1-1; D unclear. The CDR3 runs 15 residues. Trimming shortened V by 5 bases and J by 0 bases, and 13 bases separated the two germline ends. The germline CDR1 and CDR2 sequences are SEHNR and FQNEAQ (reference sequence).

The V and J genes are TRBV15 and TRBJ2-1; D is uncertain. CDR1 and CDR2 (germline): LNHNV, YYDKDF (reference sequence). Trimming cost V 0 bases and J 4 bases, with 7 bases left between them. The CDR3 consists of 14 residues. The CDR3 bases are TGTGCCACCAGCAGAGATCCAGCGTACAATGAGCAGTTCTTC. Its protein product is CATSRDPAYNEQFF.

The chain employs TRBV20-1 and TRBJ2-1, with 10 nucleotides matching TRBD1. Germline V lookup: CDR1 DFQATT, CDR2 SNEGSKA (reference sequence). The CDR3 covers 13 residues. J lost 12 bases, V lost 4 bases, and 9 bases had no gene match. The CDR3 protein is CSAIPGQGIGQFF. CDR3 bases: TGCAGTGCTATCCCGGGACAGGGGATCGGGCAGTTCTTC.

This clonotype was seen more than once but under ten times. The chain is built from TRBV5-1 and TRBJ1-4; D gene unclear. The CDR3 sequence is 17 residues long. Trimming shortened V by 4 bases and J by 8 bases, and 24 bases separated the two germline ends. Germline V lookup: CDR1 SGHRS, CDR2 YFSETQ. CDR3 DNA sequence: TGCGCCAGCAGCGAAGCTGATGGGTGGGTCAATGGGGAAAAACTGTTTTTT. Its protein is CASSEADGWVNGEKLFF.